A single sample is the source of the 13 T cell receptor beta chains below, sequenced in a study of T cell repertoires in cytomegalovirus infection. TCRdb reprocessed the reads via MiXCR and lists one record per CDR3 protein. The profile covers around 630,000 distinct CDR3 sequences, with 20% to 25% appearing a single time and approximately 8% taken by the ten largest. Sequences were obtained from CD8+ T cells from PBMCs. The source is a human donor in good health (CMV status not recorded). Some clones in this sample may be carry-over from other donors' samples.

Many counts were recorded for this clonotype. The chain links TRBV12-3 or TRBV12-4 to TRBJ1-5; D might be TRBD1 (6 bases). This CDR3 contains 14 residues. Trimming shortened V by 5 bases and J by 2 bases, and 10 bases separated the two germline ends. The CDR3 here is CASSRRQGNQPQHF. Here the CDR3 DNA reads TGTGCCAGCAGTCGAAGACAGGGCAATCAGCCCCAGCATTTT.

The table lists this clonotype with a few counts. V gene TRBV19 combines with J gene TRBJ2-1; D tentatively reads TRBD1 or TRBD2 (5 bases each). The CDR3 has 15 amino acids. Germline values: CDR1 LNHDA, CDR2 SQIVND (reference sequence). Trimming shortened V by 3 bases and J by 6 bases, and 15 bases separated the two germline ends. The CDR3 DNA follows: TGTGCCAGTAGTATTGCCGGGACCTCCCTCAATGAGCAGTTCTTC. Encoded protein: CASSIAGTSLNEQFF.

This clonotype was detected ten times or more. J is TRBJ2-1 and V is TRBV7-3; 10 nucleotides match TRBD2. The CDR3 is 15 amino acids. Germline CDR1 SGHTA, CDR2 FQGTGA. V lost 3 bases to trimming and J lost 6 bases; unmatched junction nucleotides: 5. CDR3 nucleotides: TGTGCCAGCAGCTTTTTAGCGGGGGGCCCCAATGAGCAGTTCTTC. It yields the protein CASSFLAGGPNEQFF.

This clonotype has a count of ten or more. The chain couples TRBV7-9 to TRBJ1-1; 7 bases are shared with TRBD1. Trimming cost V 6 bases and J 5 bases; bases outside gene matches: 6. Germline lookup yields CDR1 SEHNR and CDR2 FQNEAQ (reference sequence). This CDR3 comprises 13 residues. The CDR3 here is CASRGRGRTEAFF. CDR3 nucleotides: TGTGCCAGCAGGGGAAGGGGGCGGACTGAAGCTTTCTTT.

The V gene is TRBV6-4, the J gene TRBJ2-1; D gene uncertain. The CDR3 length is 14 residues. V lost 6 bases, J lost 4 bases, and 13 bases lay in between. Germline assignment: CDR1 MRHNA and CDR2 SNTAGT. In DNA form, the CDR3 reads TGTGCCAGCAGCCCGGACGGGCGATACAATGAGCAGTTCTTC. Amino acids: CASSPDGRYNEQFF.

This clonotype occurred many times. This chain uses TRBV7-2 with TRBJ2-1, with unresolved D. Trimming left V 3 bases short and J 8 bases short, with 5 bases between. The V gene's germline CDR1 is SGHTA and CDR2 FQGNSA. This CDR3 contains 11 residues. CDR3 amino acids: CASSFAYEQFF. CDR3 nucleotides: TGTGCCAGCAGCTTTGCCTATGAGCAGTTCTTC.

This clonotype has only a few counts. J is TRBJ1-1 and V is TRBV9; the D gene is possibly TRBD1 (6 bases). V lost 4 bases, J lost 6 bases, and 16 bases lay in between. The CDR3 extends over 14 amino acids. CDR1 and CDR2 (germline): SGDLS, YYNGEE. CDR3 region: CASSPIAGAPEAFF. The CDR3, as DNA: TGTGCCAGCAGCCCAATCGCAGGGGCTCCTGAAGCTTTCTTT.

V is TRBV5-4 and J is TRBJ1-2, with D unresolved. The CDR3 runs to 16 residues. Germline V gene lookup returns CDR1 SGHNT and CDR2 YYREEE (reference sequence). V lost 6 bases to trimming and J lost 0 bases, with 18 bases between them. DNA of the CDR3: TGTGCCAGCACCTCCGAGGAGGCTGCGCCTAACTATGGCTACACCTTC. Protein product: CASTSEEAAPNYGYTF.

CDR3 sequence reads: CASSPAPDKLFF. CDR3 DNA: TGTGCCAGCAGCCCCGCCCCCGACAAACTGTTTTTT. The chain recombines TRBV14 with TRBJ1-4; no firm D call. CDR1 is SGHDN and CDR2 is FVKESK in the germline V gene. There are 12 residues in the CDR3. The V end was cut by 4 bases, the J end by 11 bases, with 11 bases between.

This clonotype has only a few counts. CDR3 region: CASSLSGANIQYF. CDR3 nucleotide sequence: TGTGCCAGCAGTTTAAGCGGGGCGAACATTCAGTACTTC. The genes are TRBV27 and TRBJ2-4, with 7 bases identical to TRBD2. The CDR3 loop spans 13 amino acids. V trimming: 2 bases; J trimming: 7 bases; junction bases outside the gene matches: 2. Germline-derived CDR1 and CDR2 are MNHEY and SMNVEV (reference sequence).

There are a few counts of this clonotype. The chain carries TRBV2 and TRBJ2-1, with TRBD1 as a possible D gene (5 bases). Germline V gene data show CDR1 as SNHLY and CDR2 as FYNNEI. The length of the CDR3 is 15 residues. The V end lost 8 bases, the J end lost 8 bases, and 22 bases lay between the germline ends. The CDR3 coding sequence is TGTGCCAGCGCTCCTCCAGGGTCCCTGGTCGATGAGCAGTTCTTC. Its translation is CASAPPGSLVDEQFF. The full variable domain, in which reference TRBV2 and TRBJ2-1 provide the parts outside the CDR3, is EPEVTQTPSHQVTQMGQEVILRCVPISNHLYFYWYRQILGQKVEFLVSFYNNEISEKSEIFDDQFSVERPDGSNFTLKIRSTKLEDSAMYFCASAPPGSLVDEQFFGPGTRLTVL.

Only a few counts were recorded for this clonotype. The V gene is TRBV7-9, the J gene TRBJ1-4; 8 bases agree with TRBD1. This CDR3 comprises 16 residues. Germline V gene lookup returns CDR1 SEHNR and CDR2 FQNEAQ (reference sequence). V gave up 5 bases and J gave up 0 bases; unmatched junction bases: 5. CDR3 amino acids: CASSTRGQATNEKLFF. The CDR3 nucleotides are TGTGCCAGCAGCACGCGGGGACAGGCAACTAATGAAAAACTGTTTTTT.

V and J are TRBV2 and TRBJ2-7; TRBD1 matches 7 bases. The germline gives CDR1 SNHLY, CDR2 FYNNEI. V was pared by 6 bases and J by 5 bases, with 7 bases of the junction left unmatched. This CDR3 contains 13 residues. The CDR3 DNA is TGTGCCAGCAGCAAACAGGGGTTCGACGAGCAGTACGTC. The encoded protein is CASSKQGFDEQYV.